This T cell receptor beta chain was identified in a study of cytomegalovirus exposure and HLA in healthy donors. Study observations and caveats: As a later analysis showed, several of the most significant clusters appeared to be linked to common viral pathogens. Among the CMV-associated chains, a few were confirmed in vitro as specific for CMV antigens. Presence/absence analyses treated sequencing depth as roughly uniform across donors.

This PCR relied on a set of 60 Vbeta primers and 13 Jbeta primers. The repertoire was sequenced with immunoSEQ multiplex PCR; TCRdb's copy has only in-frame clones and lacks some. Here the sample spans 60,000 to 80,000 clones, 70% to 75% being singletons. This CDR3 is 17 amino acids long. The V segment lost 2 bases and the J segment 0 bases; nucleotides outside the gene matches: 6. The germline CDR1 and CDR2 sequences are MNHEY and SMNVEV (reference sequence). In regard to this clone: The antigen is not known.

Sample: PBMCs. V is TRBV27 and J is TRBJ2-3; 9 bases are shared with TRBD2. This TCR derives from a woman between 25 and 40 years old in good health and CMV-seronegative. CDR3 protein: CASSLKASGVSTDTQYF. The CDR3 region has the DNA TGTGCCAGCAGTTTAAAGGCTAGCGGGGTTAGCACAGATACGCAGTATTTT.